This T cell receptor (beta chain) was identified in a study of blood T cell repertoires in COVID-19. On the study more broadly: The samples span acute and convalescent COVID-19 from the United States, Italy and Spain. Nucleic acid was either cDNA or gDNA, and it came from T cells, B-cell-depleted T cells, or PBMCs.

In the original processing: Amplification from reference gene primers served as the basis for estimated nucleated cell counts. Some clones are missing from TCRdb's copy, which holds only in-frame ones; the method was immunoSEQ multiplex PCR. V, J and clone size were drawn from that table, and D and trimming were deduced from the DNA. The top ten clones hold approximately 2% of a sample with 150,000 to 200,000 clones, about 89% of them seen once. CDR1 LGHNA and CDR2 YSLEER come from the germline V gene. The CDR3 is 15 residues long. J lost 4 bases, V lost 4 bases, and 8 bases had no gene match. This chain uses TRBV4-3 with TRBJ2-7; 9 nucleotides agree with TRBD1. Sequencing was performed on peripheral blood. The sequence came from a man aged 18 to 29 who had recovered from COVID-19. The CDR3 sequence is CASSLSRTGDYEQYF. CDR3 DNA sequence: TGCGCCAGCAGCCTCTCAAGGACAGGGGATTACGAGCAGTACTTC.